This section outlines one T cell receptor beta chain sequence together with its context. Its antigen is unknown. This sample stems from a study of T cells expressing NK-cell markers. Study-wide background: It was sorted CD3+CD56-NKG2C+, CD3+CD56+NKG2C- and CD3+CD56+NKG2C+ T cells that provided the TCR beta repertoires. In the group of eight sequenced donors, seven were HCMV-seropositive and one was seronegative.

This CDR3 spans 12 amino acids. Germline V gene sequence: CDR1 SGHTA, CDR2 FQGNSA. Notes on the study in general: Of the CD8+ T cells in five or six donors, roughly 1.0-7.0% belonged to dominant NKG2C+ clonotypes.

TCRdb reprocessed the 5' RACE reads and reports one entry per CDR3 protein, with no DNA. The sample table includes about 390,000 distinct CDR3 sequences. The TCR sequence derives from a woman between 50 and 59 years old in good health. The chain joins TRBV7-2 to TRBJ2-1; the D gene TCRdb calls, TRBD2, cannot be checked with no DNA. Material: blood T cells: a sorted CD56 or NKG2C T cell subset, CD4+ or CD8+ T cells, or bulk PBMC T cells (not recorded which). CDR3 residues: CASSSGLRSTFF. Complete variable domain (other parts from reference TRBV7-2 and TRBJ2-1): GAGVSQSPSNKVTEKGKDVELRCDPISGHTALYWYRQSLGQGLEFLIYFQGNSAPDKSGLPSDRFSAERTGGSVSTLTIQRTQQEDSAVYLCASSSGLRSTFFGPGTRLTVL.